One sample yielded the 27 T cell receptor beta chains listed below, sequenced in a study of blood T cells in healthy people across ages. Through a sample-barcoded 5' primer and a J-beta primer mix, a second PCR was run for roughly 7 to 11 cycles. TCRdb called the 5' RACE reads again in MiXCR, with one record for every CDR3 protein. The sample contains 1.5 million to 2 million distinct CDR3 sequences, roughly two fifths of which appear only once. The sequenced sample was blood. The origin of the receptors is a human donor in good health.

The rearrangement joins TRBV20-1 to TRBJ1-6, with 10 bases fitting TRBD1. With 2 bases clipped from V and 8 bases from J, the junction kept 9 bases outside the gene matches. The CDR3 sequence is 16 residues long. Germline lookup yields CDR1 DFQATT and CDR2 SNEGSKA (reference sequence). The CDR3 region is CSARPGTGEPHSPLHF. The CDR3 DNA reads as TGCAGTGCTAGACCGGGGACAGGGGAACCCCATTCACCCCTCCACTTT.

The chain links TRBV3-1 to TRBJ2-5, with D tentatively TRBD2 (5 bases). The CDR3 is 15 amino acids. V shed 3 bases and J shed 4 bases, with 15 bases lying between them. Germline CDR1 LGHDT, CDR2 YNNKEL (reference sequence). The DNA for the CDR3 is TGTGCCAGCAGCCAGATGAGTTTCGAGGGAGAGACCCAGTACTTC. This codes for CASSQMSFEGETQYF.

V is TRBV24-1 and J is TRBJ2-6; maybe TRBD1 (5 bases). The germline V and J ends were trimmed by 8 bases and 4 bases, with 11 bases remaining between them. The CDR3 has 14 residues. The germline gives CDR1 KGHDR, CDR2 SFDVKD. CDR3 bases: TGTGCCACCATCCAGGGTCTGGGGGCCAACGTCCTGACTTTC. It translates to CATIQGLGANVLTF.

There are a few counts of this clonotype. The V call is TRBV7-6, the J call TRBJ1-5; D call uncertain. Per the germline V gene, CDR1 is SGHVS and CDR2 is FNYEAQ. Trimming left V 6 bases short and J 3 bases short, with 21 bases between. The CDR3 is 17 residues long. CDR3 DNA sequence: TGTGCCAGCAGTTCAGGCAGACACTTGGGAGTCAATCAGCCCCAGCATTTT. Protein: CASSSGRHLGVNQPQHF.

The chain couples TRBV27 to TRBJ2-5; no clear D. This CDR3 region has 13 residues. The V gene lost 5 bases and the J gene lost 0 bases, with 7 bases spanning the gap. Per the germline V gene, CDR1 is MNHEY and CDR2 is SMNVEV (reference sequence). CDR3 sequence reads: CASSPHNQETQYF. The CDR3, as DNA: TGTGCCAGCAGTCCCCACAACCAAGAGACCCAGTACTTC.

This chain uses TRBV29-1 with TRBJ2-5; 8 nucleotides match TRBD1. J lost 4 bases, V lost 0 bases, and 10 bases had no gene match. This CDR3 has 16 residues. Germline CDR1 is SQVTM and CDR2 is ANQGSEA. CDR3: CSVEDPLDRVGETQYF. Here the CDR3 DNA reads TGCAGCGTTGAAGATCCCCTGGACAGGGTAGGAGAGACCCAGTACTTC.

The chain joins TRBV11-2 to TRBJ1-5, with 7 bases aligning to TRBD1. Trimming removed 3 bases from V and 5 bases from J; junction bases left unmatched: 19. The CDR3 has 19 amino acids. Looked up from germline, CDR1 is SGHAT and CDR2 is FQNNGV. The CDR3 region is CASSFNPPGQSPPDQPQHF. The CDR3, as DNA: TGTGCCAGCAGCTTTAATCCACCGGGACAGAGCCCACCTGATCAGCCCCAGCATTTT. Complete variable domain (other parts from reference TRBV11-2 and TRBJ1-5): EAGVAQSPRYKIIEKRQSVAFWCNPISGHATLYWYQQILGQGPKLLIQFQNNGVVDDSQLPKDRFSAERLKGVDSTLKIQPAKLEDSAVYLCASSFNPPGQSPPDQPQHFGDGTRLSIL.

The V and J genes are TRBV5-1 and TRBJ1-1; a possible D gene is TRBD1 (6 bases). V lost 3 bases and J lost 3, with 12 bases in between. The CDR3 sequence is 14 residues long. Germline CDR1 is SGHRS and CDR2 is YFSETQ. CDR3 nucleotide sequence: TGCGCCAGCAGCTCGTGGACAGACGACACTGAAGCTTTCTTT. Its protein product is CASSSWTDDTEAFF.

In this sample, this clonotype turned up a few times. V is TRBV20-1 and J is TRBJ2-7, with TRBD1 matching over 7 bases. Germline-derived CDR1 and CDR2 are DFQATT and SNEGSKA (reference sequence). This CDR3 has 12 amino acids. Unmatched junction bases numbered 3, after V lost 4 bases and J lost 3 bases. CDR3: CSATTGDYEQYF. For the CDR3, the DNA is TGCAGTGCTACTACAGGGGACTACGAGCAGTACTTC.

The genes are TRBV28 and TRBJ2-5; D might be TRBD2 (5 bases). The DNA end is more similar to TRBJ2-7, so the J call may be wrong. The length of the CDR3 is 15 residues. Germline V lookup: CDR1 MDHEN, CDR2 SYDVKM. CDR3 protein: CASSSSEGSNYEQYF. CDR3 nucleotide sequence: TGTGCCAGCAGTTCATCCGAGGGATCTAACTACGAGCAGTACTTC.

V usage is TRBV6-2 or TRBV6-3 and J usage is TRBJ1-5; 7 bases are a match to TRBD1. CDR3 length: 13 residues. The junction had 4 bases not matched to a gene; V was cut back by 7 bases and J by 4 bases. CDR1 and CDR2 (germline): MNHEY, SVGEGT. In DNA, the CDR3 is TGTGCCAGCAAATGGGACAGAAATCAGCCCCAGCATTTT. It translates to CASKWDRNQPQHF.

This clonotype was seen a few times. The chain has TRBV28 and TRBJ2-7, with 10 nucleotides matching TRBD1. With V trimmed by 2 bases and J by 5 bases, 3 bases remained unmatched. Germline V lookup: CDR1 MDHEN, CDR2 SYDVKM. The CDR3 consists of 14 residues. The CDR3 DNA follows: TGTGCCAGCAGTTTACACGGACAGGGGGACGAGCAGTACTTC. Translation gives CASSLHGQGDEQYF.

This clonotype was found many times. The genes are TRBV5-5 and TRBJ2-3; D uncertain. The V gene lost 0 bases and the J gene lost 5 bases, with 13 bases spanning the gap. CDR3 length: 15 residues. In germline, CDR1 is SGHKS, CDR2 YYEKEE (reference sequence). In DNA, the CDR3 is TGTGCCAGCAGCTTGGAAGGGAATGTAGGAGATACGCAGTATTTT. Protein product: CASSLEGNVGDTQYF.

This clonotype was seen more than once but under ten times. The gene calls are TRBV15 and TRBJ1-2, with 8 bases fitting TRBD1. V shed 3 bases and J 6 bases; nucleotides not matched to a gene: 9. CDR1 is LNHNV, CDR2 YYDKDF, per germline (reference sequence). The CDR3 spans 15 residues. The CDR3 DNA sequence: TGTGCCACCAGCAGGGGTAGACAGGGGCACCATGGCTACACCTTC. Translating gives CATSRGRQGHHGYTF. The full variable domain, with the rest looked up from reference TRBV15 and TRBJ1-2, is DAMVIQNPRYQVTQFGKPVTLSCSQTLNHNVMYWYQQKSSQAPKLLFHYYDKDFNNEADTPDNFQSRRPNTSFCFLDIRSPGLGDTAMYLCATSRGRQGHHGYTFGSGTRLTVV.

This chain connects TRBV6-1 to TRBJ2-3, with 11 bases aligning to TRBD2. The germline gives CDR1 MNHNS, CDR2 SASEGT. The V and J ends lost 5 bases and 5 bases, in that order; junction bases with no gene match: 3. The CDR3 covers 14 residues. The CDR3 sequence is CASSTSGGRDTQYF. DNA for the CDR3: TGTGCCAGCAGTACTAGCGGGGGCCGAGATACGCAGTATTTT.

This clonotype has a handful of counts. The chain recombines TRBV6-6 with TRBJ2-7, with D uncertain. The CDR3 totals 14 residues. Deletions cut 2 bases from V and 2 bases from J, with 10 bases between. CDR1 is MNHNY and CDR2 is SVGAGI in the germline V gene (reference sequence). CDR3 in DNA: TGTGCCAGCAGTTACGACGGCGAAACCTACGAGCAGTACTTC. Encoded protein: CASSYDGETYEQYF.

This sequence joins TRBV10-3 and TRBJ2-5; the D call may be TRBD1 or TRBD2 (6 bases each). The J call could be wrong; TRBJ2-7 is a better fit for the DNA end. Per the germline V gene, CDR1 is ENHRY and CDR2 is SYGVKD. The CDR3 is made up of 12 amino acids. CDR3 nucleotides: TGTGCCATCAGAGAGGGGGGACACGAGCAGTACTTC. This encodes CAIREGGHEQYF.

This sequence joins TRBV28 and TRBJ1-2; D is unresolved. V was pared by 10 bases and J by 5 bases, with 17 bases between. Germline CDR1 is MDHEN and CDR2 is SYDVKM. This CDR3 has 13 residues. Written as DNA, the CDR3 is TGTGCCACCGCCGGACCGACCAATTATGGCTACACCTTC. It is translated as CATAGPTNYGYTF.

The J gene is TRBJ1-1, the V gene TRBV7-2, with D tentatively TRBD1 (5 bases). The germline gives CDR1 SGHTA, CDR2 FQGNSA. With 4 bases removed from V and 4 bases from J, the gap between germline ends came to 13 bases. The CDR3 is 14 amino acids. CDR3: CASSSLRDGTEAFF. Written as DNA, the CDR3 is TGTGCCAGCAGCTCCCTCAGGGACGGCACTGAAGCTTTCTTT. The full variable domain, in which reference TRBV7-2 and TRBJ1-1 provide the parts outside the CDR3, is GAGVSQSPSNKVTEKGKDVELRCDPISGHTALYWYRQSLGQGLEFLIYFQGNSAPDKSGLPSDRFSAERTGGSVSTLTIQRTQQEDSAVYLCASSSLRDGTEAFFGQGTRLTVV.

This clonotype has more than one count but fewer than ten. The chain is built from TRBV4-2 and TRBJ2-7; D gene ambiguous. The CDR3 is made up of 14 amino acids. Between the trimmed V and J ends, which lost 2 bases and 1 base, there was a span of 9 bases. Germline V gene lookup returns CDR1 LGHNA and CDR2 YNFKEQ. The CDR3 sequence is CASSQPTTSYEQYF. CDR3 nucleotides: TGTGCCAGCAGCCAACCTACTACGTCCTACGAGCAGTACTTC.

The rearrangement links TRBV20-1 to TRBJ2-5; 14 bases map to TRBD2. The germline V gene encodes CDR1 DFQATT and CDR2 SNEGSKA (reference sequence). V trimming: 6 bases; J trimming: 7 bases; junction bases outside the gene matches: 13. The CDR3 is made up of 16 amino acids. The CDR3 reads CSATPRLAGGHVTQYF. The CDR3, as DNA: TGCAGTGCCACTCCCCGACTAGCGGGGGGGCATGTGACCCAGTACTTC.

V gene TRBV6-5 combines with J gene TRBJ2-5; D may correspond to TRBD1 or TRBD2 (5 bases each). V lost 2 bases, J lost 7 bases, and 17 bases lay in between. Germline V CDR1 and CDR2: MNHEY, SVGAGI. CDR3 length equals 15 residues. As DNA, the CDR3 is TGTGCCAGCAGTTACGGGAAGGACGGGGCCCGGACCCAGTACTTC. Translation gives CASSYGKDGARTQYF.

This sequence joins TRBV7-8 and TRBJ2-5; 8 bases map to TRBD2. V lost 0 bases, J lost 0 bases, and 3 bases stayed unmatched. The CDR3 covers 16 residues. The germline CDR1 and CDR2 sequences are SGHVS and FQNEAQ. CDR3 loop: CASSLAVAGYQETQYF. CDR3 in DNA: TGTGCCAGCAGCTTAGCCGTAGCGGGGTACCAAGAGACCCAGTACTTC. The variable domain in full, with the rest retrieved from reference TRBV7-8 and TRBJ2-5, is GAGVSQSPRYKVAKRGQDVALRCDPISGHVSLFWYQQALGQGPEFLTYFQNEAQLDKSGLPSDRFFAERPEGSVSTLKIQRTQQEDSAVYLCASSLAVAGYQETQYFGPGTRLLVL.

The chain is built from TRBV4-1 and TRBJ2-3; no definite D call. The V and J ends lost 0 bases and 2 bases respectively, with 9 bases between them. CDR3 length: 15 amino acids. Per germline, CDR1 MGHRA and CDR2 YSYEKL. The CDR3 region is CASSQEATPTDTQYF. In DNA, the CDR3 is TGCGCCAGCAGCCAAGAAGCGACACCCACAGATACGCAGTATTTT.

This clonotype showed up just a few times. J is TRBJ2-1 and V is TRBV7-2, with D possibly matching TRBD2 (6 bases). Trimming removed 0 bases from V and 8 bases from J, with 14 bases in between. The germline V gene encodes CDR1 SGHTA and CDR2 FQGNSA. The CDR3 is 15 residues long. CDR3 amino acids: CASSLAGTAQYEQFF. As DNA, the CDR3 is TGTGCCAGCAGCTTAGCGGGGACTGCGCAATATGAGCAGTTCTTC. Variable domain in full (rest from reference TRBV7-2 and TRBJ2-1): GAGVSQSPSNKVTEKGKDVELRCDPISGHTALYWYRQSLGQGLEFLIYFQGNSAPDKSGLPSDRFSAERTGGSVSTLTIQRTQQEDSAVYLCASSLAGTAQYEQFFGPGTRLTVL.

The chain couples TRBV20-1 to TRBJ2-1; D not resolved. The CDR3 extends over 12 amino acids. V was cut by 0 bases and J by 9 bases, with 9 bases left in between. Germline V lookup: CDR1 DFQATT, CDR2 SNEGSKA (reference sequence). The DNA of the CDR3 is TGCAGTGCTAGAGATCAAACTCTTGAGCAGTTCTTC. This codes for CSARDQTLEQFF.

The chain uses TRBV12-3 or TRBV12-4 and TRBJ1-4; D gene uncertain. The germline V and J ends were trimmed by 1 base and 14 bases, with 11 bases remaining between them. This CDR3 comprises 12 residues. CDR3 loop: CASSLVRATLFF. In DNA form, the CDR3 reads TGTGCCAGCAGTTTAGTCCGGGCAACGCTGTTTTTT.